Each of the 11 T cell receptor beta chains below was sequenced from the same sample in a study of blood T cell repertoires in COVID-19. Only in-frame clones appear in the TCRdb table, and some are missing; sequencing was by immunoSEQ multiplex PCR. Of approximately 290,000 clones in the sample, nearly 90% were seen once. What was sequenced was peripheral blood. Source of these receptors: a woman aged 25 to 45 with COVID-19, enrolled during active disease.

The chain has TRBV11-2 and TRBJ2-7; TRBD1 is a possible D gene (7 bases). V lost 7 bases to trimming and J lost 3 bases, with 19 bases between them. Germline V CDR1 and CDR2: SGHAT, FQNNGV. This CDR3 has 15 residues. As DNA, the CDR3 is TGTGCCAGCACCCACCCCGGCAGGGGGGACTACGAGCAGTACTTC. As protein: CASTHPGRGDYEQYF.

The chain links TRBV5-1 to TRBJ1-2, with a weak D call TRBD1 (5 bases). Germline V CDR1 and CDR2: SGHRS, YFSETQ. The CDR3 sequence is 13 residues long. V gave up 4 bases and J gave up 7 bases, with 14 bases separating them. In nucleotides, the CDR3 is TGCGCCAGCAGCATACAGGAAAATGGTGGCTACACCTTC. Translated: CASSIQENGGYTF. Based on the CDR3 plus reference TRBV5-1 and TRBJ1-2, the full variable domain is KAGVTQTPRYLIKTRGQQVTLSCSPISGHRSVSWYQQTPGQGLQFLFEYFSETQRNKGNFPGRFSGRQFSNSRSEMNVSTLELGDSALYLCASSIQENGGYTFGSGTRLTVV.

This clone came up once. V is TRBV3-1 (or the pseudogene TRBV3-2) and J is TRBJ2-5; TRBD2 is a possible D gene (5 bases). The CDR3 sequence is 13 residues long. V was shortened by 5 bases and J by 5 bases, with 12 bases between the two germline ends. The germline V gene encodes CDR1 LGHDT and CDR2 YNNKEL (reference sequence). CDR3 region: CASSSRGSETQYF. Written as DNA, the CDR3 is TGTGCCAGCAGCTCCCGCGGGTCGGAGACCCAGTACTTC.

The chain is built from TRBV27 and TRBJ2-7, with D perhaps matching TRBD2 (6 bases). There are 14 residues in the CDR3. The germline V and J ends were trimmed by 4 bases and 2 bases, with 12 bases remaining between them. The germline V gene has CDR1 MNHEY and CDR2 SMNVEV (reference sequence). The CDR3 nucleotides are TGTGCCAGCAGTTCGGGGACTCTAACCTACGAGCAGTACTTC. Its protein product is CASSSGTLTYEQYF.

This clone has a handful of counts. J is TRBJ1-3 and V is TRBV2; tentative D call: TRBD1 (5 bases). The CDR3 totals 13 residues. Germline lookup yields CDR1 SNHLY and CDR2 FYNNEI. V shed 7 bases and J shed 3 bases, with 10 bases lying between them. CDR3 loop: CASIKGDGNTIYF. The CDR3 DNA reads as TGTGCCAGCATCAAAGGGGATGGAAACACCATATATTTT.

Comment on this clone: Other DNA sequences in this sample translate to the same CDR3. The V and J genes are TRBV18 and TRBJ1-4, with D hard to call. Per germline, CDR1 KGHSH and CDR2 LQKENI. V was trimmed by 3 bases and J by 8 bases, leaving 7 bases between them. This CDR3 is 12 amino acids long. The CDR3 nucleotides are TGTGCCAGCTCACCGGCGGGAGAAAAACTGTTTTTT. Translated: CASSPAGEKLFF.

The chain combines TRBV5-4 with TRBJ1-2; 8 bases fit TRBD1. From germline, CDR1 is SGHNT and CDR2 YYREEE (reference sequence). This CDR3 comprises 12 residues. V was pared by 8 bases and J by 8 bases, with 8 bases of the junction left unmatched. The CDR3 spells CASHGWDRGYTF. The CDR3 region has the DNA TGTGCCAGTCACGGGTGGGACAGGGGCTACACCTTC. The full variable domain, rest sourced from reference TRBV5-4 and TRBJ1-2, is ETGVTQSPTHLIKTRGQQVTLRCSSQSGHNTVSWYQQALGQGPQFIFQYYREEENGRGNFPPRFSGLQFPNYSSELNVNALELDDSALYLCASHGWDRGYTFGSGTRLTVV.

The J gene is TRBJ1-5, the V gene TRBV2; D gene unclear. V lost 3 bases and J lost 4, with 7 bases in between. There are 13 residues in the CDR3. Germline V lookup: CDR1 SNHLY, CDR2 FYNNEI. The CDR3 loop is CASSEGGNQPQHF. CDR3 in DNA: TGTGCCAGCAGTGAGGGAGGGAATCAGCCCCAGCATTTT.

V and J are TRBV27 and TRBJ1-5; TRBD1 is a possible D gene (6 bases). This CDR3 comprises 14 residues. V lost 3 bases to trimming and J lost 5 bases, with 11 bases between them. Per the germline V gene, CDR1 is MNHEY and CDR2 is SMNVEV (reference sequence). DNA for the CDR3: TGTGCCAGCAGTTTGTCAGGGGCGCATCAGCCCCAGCATTTT. Protein sequence: CASSLSGAHQPQHF.

The CDR3 protein is CASSPTTGLNTEAFF. Written as DNA, the CDR3 is TGTGCCAGCAGCCCAACTACAGGGTTGAACACTGAAGCTTTCTTT. The chain couples TRBV4-2 to TRBJ1-1; maybe TRBD1 (6 bases). Trimming shortened V by 4 bases and J by 0 bases, and 12 bases separated the two germline ends. There are 15 residues in the CDR3. The germline V gene encodes CDR1 LGHNA and CDR2 YNFKEQ.

The sample holds one count of this clone. The CDR3 protein is CASSPRENSFYEQYF. In nucleotides, the CDR3 is TGTGCCAGCAGTCCCCGGGAAAACAGCTTTTACGAGCAGTACTTC. V gene TRBV28 combines with J gene TRBJ2-7; a weak D match, TRBD2 (5 bases). This CDR3 has 15 amino acids. Germline values: CDR1 MDHEN, CDR2 SYDVKM. Trimming took 5 bases from V and 4 from J, leaving 18 bases between them.